The 27 T cell receptor beta chains reported below all come from one sample, sequenced in a study of blood T cell repertoires in COVID-19. The method was immunoSEQ multiplex PCR; TCRdb's version includes in-frame clones alone and lacks a portion of them. This table has some 120,000 clones, about 84% appearing once. Sequencing was carried out using peripheral blood. These receptors originate from a human donor in a cohort sampled during active COVID-19.

This clone was detected a few times. The V and J genes are TRBV27 and TRBJ2-2; 7 bases match TRBD1. V lost 4 bases to trimming and J lost 7 bases; unmatched junction nucleotides: 6. The germline CDR1 and CDR2 sequences are MNHEY and SMNVEV (reference sequence). The CDR3 loop spans 14 amino acids. The CDR3 nucleotides are TGTGCCAGCAGTTATACAGGGGCCGGCGGGGAGCTGTTTTTT. Protein: CASSYTGAGGELFF.

This sequence joins TRBV3-1 (or the pseudogene TRBV3-2) and TRBJ1-5; D is uncertain. With 2 bases removed from V and 6 bases from J, the gap between germline ends came to 5 bases. CDR1 is LGHDT and CDR2 is YNNKEL in the germline V gene (reference sequence). The CDR3 has 12 residues. The CDR3 spells CASSQPGQPQHF. The CDR3 region has the DNA TGTGCCAGCAGCCAACCAGGTCAGCCCCAGCATTTT.

The chain has TRBV6-4 and TRBJ2-3, with 10 bases matching TRBD2. The CDR3 extends over 18 amino acids. V lost 0 bases and J lost 0; bases outside the gene matches: 6. CDR1 is MRHNA and CDR2 is SNTAGT in the germline V gene. For the CDR3, the DNA is TGTGCCAGCAGTGACTCTCCGGGACTAGCGAAGAGCACAGATACGCAGTATTTT. Translation gives CASSDSPGLAKSTDTQYF.

This chain connects TRBV30 to TRBJ1-5; 8 bases fit TRBD1. Unmatched junction bases numbered 8, after V lost 7 bases and J lost 3 bases. Germline V lookup: CDR1 GTSNPN, CDR2 SVGIG (reference sequence). The CDR3 runs to 14 residues. The CDR3 bases are TGTGCCTTTGGACAGGGAGTATACAATCAGCCCCAGCATTTT. It is translated as CAFGQGVYNQPQHF.

The chain combines TRBV2 with TRBJ2-7, with TRBD1 identical over 8 bases. Per the germline V gene, CDR1 is SNHLY and CDR2 is FYNNEI. CDR3 length equals 12 residues. The V segment lost 10 bases and the J segment 3 bases; nucleotides outside the gene matches: 5. The CDR3 DNA follows: TGTGCCACCGGACAGGGAGGCTACGAGCAGTACTTC. Encoded protein: CATGQGGYEQYF. Full variable domain (remainder filled in from reference TRBV2 and TRBJ2-7): EPEVTQTPSHQVTQMGQEVILRCVPISNHLYFYWYRQILGQKVEFLVSFYNNEISEKSEIFDDQFSVERPDGSNFTLKIRSTKLEDSAMYFCATGQGGYEQYFGPGTRLTVT.

The chain carries TRBV7-9 and TRBJ2-1, with no clear D. Germline lookup yields CDR1 SEHNR and CDR2 FQNEAQ (reference sequence). Between the trimmed V and J ends, which lost 2 bases and 9 bases, there was a span of 20 bases. The CDR3 has 16 residues. This chain's CDR3 is CASSLLTSKNSGEQFF. The DNA of the CDR3 is TGTGCCAGCAGCTTACTTACAAGTAAAAATTCAGGTGAGCAGTTCTTC. Filled out from reference TRBV7-9 and TRBJ2-1, the complete variable domain reads DTGVSQNPRHKITKRGQNVTFRCDPISEHNRLYWYRQTLGQGPEFLTYFQNEAQLEKSRLLSDRFSAERPKGSFSTLEIQRTEQGDSAMYLCASSLLTSKNSGEQFFGPGTRLTVL.

In its sample, this clone was seen once. The chain joins TRBV9 to TRBJ1-4; D may be TRBD1 (6 bases). This CDR3 is built from 15 residues. Trimming pared 4 bases from V and 6 bases from J, leaving 16 bases between. CDR1 and CDR2 from the germline V gene are SGDLS and YYNGEE. For the CDR3, the DNA is TGTGCCAGCAGCCCTAGACAACAGGGAGATGAAAAACTGTTTTTT. Protein: CASSPRQQGDEKLFF.

This rearrangement joins TRBV19 to TRBJ1-4; the D gene is possibly TRBD1 (5 bases). V was shortened by 7 bases and J by 12 bases, with 15 bases between the two germline ends. The CDR3 spans 12 residues. CDR1 is LNHDA, CDR2 SQIVND, per germline (reference sequence). This CDR3 reads CASTDSHGELFF. The CDR3 DNA follows: TGTGCCAGTACCGACAGTCATGGGGAACTGTTTTTT.

The chain links TRBV18 to TRBJ1-1; 11 nucleotides align to TRBD1. J gave up 5 bases and V 3 bases, and 2 bases lay outside the gene matches. Germline V lookup: CDR1 KGHSH, CDR2 LQKENI. The CDR3 runs 14 residues. The CDR3 here is CASSPGTGGTEAFF. Written as DNA, the CDR3 is TGTGCCAGCTCACCGGGGACAGGGGGAACTGAAGCTTTCTTT.

The DNA for the CDR3 is TGTGCCAGCAGTGTTAGTAGCGGACTAGCGGCCTACGAGCAGTACTTC. Its translation is CASSVSSGLAAYEQYF. The gene calls are TRBV27 and TRBJ2-7; 10 bases are shared with TRBD2. The junction had 9 bases not matched to a gene; V was cut back by 5 bases and J by 2 bases. The length of the CDR3 is 16 residues. In germline, CDR1 is MNHEY, CDR2 SMNVEV (reference sequence).

The rearrangement links TRBV6-5 to TRBJ2-1; D is undetermined. This CDR3 has 11 residues. With 8 bases removed from V and 7 bases from J, the gap between germline ends came to 9 bases. Germline lookup yields CDR1 MNHEY and CDR2 SVGAGI. The CDR3 DNA sequence: TGTGCCAGCGGGCCGTCGAATGAGCAGTTCTTC. This sequence encodes CASGPSNEQFF.

Note on this clone: Other nucleotide sequences from this sample produce the same CDR3. The J gene is TRBJ2-7, the V gene TRBV18; tentative D call: TRBD1 (5 bases). CDR3 length equals 13 residues. Germline loops: CDR1 KGHSH, CDR2 LQKENI. V lost 3 bases and J lost 3, with 9 bases in between. The chain's CDR3 is CASSPLDSYEQYF. The CDR3 region has the DNA TGTGCCAGCTCACCCCTCGACAGCTACGAGCAGTACTTC.

This clone was seen a single time. The rearrangement links TRBV10-1 to TRBJ2-1; TRBD2 matches at 9 bases. Germline trimming cut 5 bases from V and 6 bases from J; bases unmatched to any gene: 8. The CDR3 spans 15 residues. Germline V CDR1 and CDR2: WNHNN, SYGVQD (reference sequence). Written as DNA, the CDR3 is TGCGCCAGCAGTCCCGCGGGAGGGCCTTTCAATGAGCAGTTCTTC. Its translation is CASSPAGGPFNEQFF.

The chain joins TRBV11-2 to TRBJ1-5, with TRBD1 as a possible D gene (6 bases). V was pared by 4 bases and J by 4 bases, with 8 bases between. In germline, CDR1 is SGHAT, CDR2 FQNNGV. The CDR3 totals 13 residues. The CDR3 DNA follows: TGTGCCAGCAGCTCGGACAGAAATCAGCCCCAGCATTTT. Protein product: CASSSDRNQPQHF.

CDR3 DNA: TGTGCCAGCAGTTTTAGCGGGAGAGGATACAATGAGCAGTTCTTC. This sequence encodes CASSFSGRGYNEQFF. The gene calls are TRBV27 and TRBJ2-1; TRBD2 matches at 9 bases. Germline CDR1 MNHEY, CDR2 SMNVEV (reference sequence). The CDR3 covers 15 residues. The J segment lost 4 bases and the V segment lost 3 bases, leaving 4 bases of the junction unmatched.

The chain couples TRBV6-1 to TRBJ1-3; tentative D call: TRBD1 (5 bases). Germline loops: CDR1 MNHNS, CDR2 SASEGT. V lost 2 bases and J lost 0, with 20 bases in between. The CDR3 has 19 amino acids. CDR3 DNA: TGTGCCAGCAGTGAAAGGGGTGGTGGAGGGGCGAGCTCTGGAAACACCATATATTTT. Amino acids: CASSERGGGGASSGNTIYF.

V gene TRBV7-9 combines with J gene TRBJ2-4; 10 nucleotides line up with TRBD1. CDR1 is SEHNR, CDR2 FQNEAQ, per germline (reference sequence). V was clipped by 3 bases and J by 5 bases; unmatched bases: 7. The CDR3 consists of 16 residues. The CDR3 spells CASSLALGTGENIQYF. Here the CDR3 DNA reads TGTGCCAGCAGCTTGGCGCTTGGGACAGGGGAAAACATTCAGTACTTC.

Written as DNA, the CDR3 is TGTGCCAGCAGCCCAGAGGTTATCCAGGGGAGAGGGGAGCAGTACTTC. This sequence encodes CASSPEVIQGRGEQYF. The chain links TRBV7-9 to TRBJ2-7; weak D call: TRBD1 (6 bases). The CDR3 consists of 16 residues. The germline gives CDR1 SEHNR, CDR2 FQNEAQ (reference sequence). The V gene lost 5 bases and the J gene lost 7 bases, with 24 bases spanning the gap.

This chain uses TRBV19 with TRBJ1-1, with 11 nucleotides matching TRBD1. V was clipped by 6 bases and J by 11 bases; unmatched bases: 11. CDR3 length equals 14 residues. Germline V gene lookup returns CDR1 LNHDA and CDR2 SQIVND (reference sequence). CDR3 protein: CASRNNGQGAGAFF. For the CDR3, the DNA is TGTGCCAGTAGAAACAATGGACAGGGGGCCGGGGCTTTCTTT.

The chain combines TRBV11-1 with TRBJ1-1, with D hard to call. CDR1 and CDR2 (germline): SGHAT, FQDESV (reference sequence). The CDR3 contains 15 residues. V was shortened by 3 bases and J by 2 bases, with 13 bases between the two germline ends. DNA for the CDR3: TGTGCCAGCAGCTTTAAGGCCAGCGCTAACACTGAAGCTTTCTTT. This encodes CASSFKASANTEAFF. The full variable domain, completed using reference TRBV11-1 and TRBJ1-1, is EAEVAQSPRYKITEKSQAVAFWCDPISGHATLYWYRQILGQGPELLVQFQDESVVDDSQLPKDRFSAERLKGVDSTLKIQPAELGDSAMYLCASSFKASANTEAFFGQGTRLTVV.

V and J are TRBV25-1 and TRBJ2-1; D is perhaps TRBD2 (6 bases). V gave up 6 bases and J gave up 12 bases, with 15 bases separating them. The CDR3 runs 12 residues. The germline V gene encodes CDR1 MGHDK and CDR2 SYGVNS. In DNA, the CDR3 is TGTGCCAGCAGAGGTGGGAGCGGGCGGCAGTTCTTC. This codes for CASRGGSGRQFF.

The chain is built from TRBV7-9 and TRBJ2-1; the D gene is possibly TRBD2 (6 bases). V lost 5 bases to trimming and J lost 9 bases, with 17 bases between them. This CDR3 comprises 14 residues. Germline V gene sequence: CDR1 SEHNR, CDR2 FQNEAQ (reference sequence). The DNA of the CDR3 is TGTGCCAGCAGCGTATCACCCGGGACTTCTGAGCAGTTCTTC. Encoded protein: CASSVSPGTSEQFF.

This chain uses TRBV10-3 with TRBJ1-1; D unresolved. There are 12 residues in the CDR3. V was trimmed by 4 bases and J by 4 bases, leaving 7 bases between them. Per the germline V gene, CDR1 is ENHRY and CDR2 is SYGVKD. DNA of the CDR3: TGTGCCATCAGTGTAGAGGGCACTGAAGCTTTCTTT. Protein: CAISVEGTEAFF.

The J gene is TRBJ2-7, the V gene TRBV6-4; 12 bases align to TRBD2. The CDR3 spans 16 residues. The ends lost 6 bases at V and 2 bases at J; junction bases unmatched: 8. Germline lookup yields CDR1 MRHNA and CDR2 SNTAGT. The CDR3 sequence is CASSRRTSGRTYEQYF. DNA of the CDR3: TGTGCCAGCAGCCGCCGAACTAGCGGGAGGACCTACGAGCAGTACTTC.

This clone was picked up one time. The rearrangement uses TRBV10-2 and TRBJ1-2; TRBD1 is a possible D gene (6 bases). CDR1 WSHSY and CDR2 SAAADI come from the germline V gene. This CDR3 has 12 amino acids. The V gene lost 8 bases and the J gene lost 8 bases, with 15 bases spanning the gap. CDR3 protein: CASFEQGGGYTF. DNA of the CDR3: TGCGCCAGCTTTGAACAGGGAGGGGGCTACACCTTC.

This chain joins TRBV7-2 and TRBJ1-1, with no clear D. Germline assignment: CDR1 SGHTA and CDR2 FQGNSA. This CDR3 is built from 13 residues. Trimming pared 7 bases from V and 4 bases from J, leaving 13 bases between. CDR3 DNA: TGTGCCAGCACCAAGACATTGGGCACTGAAGCTTTCTTT. Its protein product is CASTKTLGTEAFF.

This clone was recorded only once. The V gene is TRBV27, the J gene TRBJ2-5, with 11 bases aligning to TRBD2. Losses at the gene ends were 7 bases for V and 4 bases for J; bases not matched to a gene: 2. This CDR3 comprises 13 residues. From germline, CDR1 is MNHEY and CDR2 SMNVEV (reference sequence). CDR3 in amino acids: CASKTSGTETQYF. The CDR3 nucleotides read TGTGCCAGCAAGACTAGCGGGACAGAGACCCAGTACTTC.